This TCR beta chain was sequenced in a study of blood T cell repertoires in COVID-19. Study information: The analysed material was cDNA or gDNA that came from T cells, B-cell-depleted T cells, or PBMCs.

The study assigned cohorts using participant-reported clinical history. Trimming shortened V by 0 bases and J by 6 bases, and 10 bases separated the two germline ends. The CDR3 sequence is 13 residues long. Looked up from germline, CDR1 is SGHRS and CDR2 is YFSETQ. Assay used: immunoSEQ multiplex PCR; TCRdb lists only in-frame clones, some missing. The sample holds under 300,000 clones, 75% to 90% seen once. The V and J genes are TRBV5-1 and TRBJ2-7; D is possibly TRBD2 (6 bases). The specimen was PBMCs or T cells enriched from blood (not recorded which). This TCR was recovered from a woman between 35 and 50 years old with acute COVID-19. This chain's CDR3 is CASSLGSGSEQYF. The CDR3 DNA reads as TGCGCCAGCAGCTTGGGTTCCGGGAGCGAGCAGTACTTC.